The clone carrying this T cell receptor (beta chain) was recorded many times. Antigen specificity is unknown. The source material, RNA transcripts, was used to amplify TCR beta CDR3 regions. First-round RT-PCR targeting the TCR CDR3 was performed with the HTBI primer set. TCRdb reprocessed the multiplex PCR reads with MiXCR, giving one entry per CDR3 protein. The data contain hundreds of thousands of distinct CDR3 sequences, just under 20% of them singletons. The record originates from a study of T cells in Graves' hyperthyroidism and ophthalmopathy. General study results and limits: Within blood appeared most thyroid clonotypes that had expanded above 0.001.

The clonotype originates from a man aged 40-49 years with Graves' ophthalmopathy. The sample consisted of blood.

The CDR3 reads CASSFTGGSNEQYF. CDR3 DNA: TGTGCCAGCAGTTTTACGGGAGGCTCTAACGAGCAGTACTTC. The rearrangement joins TRBV12-3 or TRBV12-4 to TRBJ2-7, with 7 bases that match TRBD2. Germline trimming cut 3 bases from V and 5 bases from J; bases unmatched to any gene: 7. The CDR3 is 14 residues long.